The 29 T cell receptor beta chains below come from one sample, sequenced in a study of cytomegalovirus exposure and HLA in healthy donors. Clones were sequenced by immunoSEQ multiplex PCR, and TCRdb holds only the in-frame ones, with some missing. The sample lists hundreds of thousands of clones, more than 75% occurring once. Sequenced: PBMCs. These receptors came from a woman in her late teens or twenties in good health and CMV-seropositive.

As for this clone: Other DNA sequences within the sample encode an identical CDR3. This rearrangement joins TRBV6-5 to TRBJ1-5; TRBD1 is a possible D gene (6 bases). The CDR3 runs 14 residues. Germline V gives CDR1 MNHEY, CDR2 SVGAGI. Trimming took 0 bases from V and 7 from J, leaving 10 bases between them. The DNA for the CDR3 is TGTGCCAGCAGTTACTCACAGGGCTCGCAGCCCCAGCATTTT. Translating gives CASSYSQGSQPQHF.

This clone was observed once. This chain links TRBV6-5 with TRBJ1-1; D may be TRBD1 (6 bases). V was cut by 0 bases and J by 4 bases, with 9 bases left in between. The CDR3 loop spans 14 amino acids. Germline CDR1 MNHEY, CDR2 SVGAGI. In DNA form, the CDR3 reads TGTGCCAGCAGTTACTCATCACAGGGCACTGAAGCTTTCTTT. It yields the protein CASSYSSQGTEAFF.

The CDR3 coding sequence is TGTGCCAGCACCGAGGACACGAGCTCCTACAATGAGCAGTTCTTC. This sequence encodes CASTEDTSSYNEQFF. This sequence joins TRBV27 and TRBJ2-1; weak D call: TRBD1 (5 bases). The CDR3 totals 15 residues. V lost 7 bases and J 0 bases, leaving 13 bases between the germline ends. Looked up from germline, CDR1 is MNHEY and CDR2 is SMNVEV (reference sequence).

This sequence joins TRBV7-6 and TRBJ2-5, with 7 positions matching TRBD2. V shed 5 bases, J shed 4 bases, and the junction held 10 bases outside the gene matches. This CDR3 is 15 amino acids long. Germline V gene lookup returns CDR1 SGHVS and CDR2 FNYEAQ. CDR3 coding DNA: TGTGCCAGCAGCCTCCTTGGGGGGGAGGGAGAGACCCAGTACTTC. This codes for CASSLLGGEGETQYF.

The DNA for the CDR3 is TGCGCCAGCAGCCAAGGGAGAGGTGAGCTGTTTTTT. Its translation is CASSQGRGELFF. The rearrangement uses TRBV4-1 and TRBJ2-2; D call uncertain. Germline V gives CDR1 MGHRA, CDR2 YSYEKL. V was pared by 1 base and J by 11 bases, with 8 bases between. This CDR3 spans 12 amino acids.

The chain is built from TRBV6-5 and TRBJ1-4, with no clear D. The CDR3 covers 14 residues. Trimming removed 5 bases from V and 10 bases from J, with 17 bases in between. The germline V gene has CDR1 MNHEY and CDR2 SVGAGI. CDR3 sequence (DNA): TGTGCCAGCAGTGCATCCCGCCAAGTCGGAAAACTGTTTTTT. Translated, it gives CASSASRQVGKLFF.

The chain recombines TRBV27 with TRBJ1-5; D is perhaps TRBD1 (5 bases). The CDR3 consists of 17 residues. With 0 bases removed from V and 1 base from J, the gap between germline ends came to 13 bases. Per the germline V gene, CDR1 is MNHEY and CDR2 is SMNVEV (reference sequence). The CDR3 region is CASSLSYGGRSNQPQHF. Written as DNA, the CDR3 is TGTGCCAGCAGTTTATCGTACGGGGGACGGAGCAATCAGCCCCAGCATTTT.

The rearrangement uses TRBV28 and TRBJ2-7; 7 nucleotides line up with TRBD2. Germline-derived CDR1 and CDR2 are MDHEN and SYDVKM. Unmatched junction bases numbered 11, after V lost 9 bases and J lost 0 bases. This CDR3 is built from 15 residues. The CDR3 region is CASLEGLSLSYEQYF. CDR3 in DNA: TGTGCCAGTTTGGAGGGACTATCCCTCTCCTACGAGCAGTACTTC.

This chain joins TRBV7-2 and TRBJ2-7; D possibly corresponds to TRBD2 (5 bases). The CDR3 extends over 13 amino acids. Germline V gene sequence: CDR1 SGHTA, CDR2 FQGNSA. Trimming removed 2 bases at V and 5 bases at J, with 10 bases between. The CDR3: CASSLIASHEQYF. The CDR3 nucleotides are TGTGCCAGCAGCTTAATAGCGTCCCACGAGCAGTACTTC.

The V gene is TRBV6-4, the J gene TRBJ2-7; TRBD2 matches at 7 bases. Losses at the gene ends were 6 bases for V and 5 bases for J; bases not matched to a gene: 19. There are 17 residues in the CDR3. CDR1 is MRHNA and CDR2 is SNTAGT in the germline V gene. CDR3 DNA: TGTGCCAGCAGCCCCCCAGGGCGGGAGCTCCGGGACGACGAGCAGTACTTC. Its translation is CASSPPGRELRDDEQYF.

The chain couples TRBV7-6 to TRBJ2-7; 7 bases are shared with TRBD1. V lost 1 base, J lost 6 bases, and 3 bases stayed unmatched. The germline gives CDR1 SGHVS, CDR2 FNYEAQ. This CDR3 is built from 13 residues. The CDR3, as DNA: TGTGCCAGCAGCTTAGGTAACAGGGGCGAGCAGTACTTC. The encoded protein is CASSLGNRGEQYF.

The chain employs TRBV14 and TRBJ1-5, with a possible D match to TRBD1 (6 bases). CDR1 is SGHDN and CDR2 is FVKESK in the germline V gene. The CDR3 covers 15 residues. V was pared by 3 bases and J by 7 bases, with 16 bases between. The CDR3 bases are TGTGCCAGCAGCCACGGAGGGGGTAGCGGGCAGCCCCAGCATTTT. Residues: CASSHGGGSGQPQHF.

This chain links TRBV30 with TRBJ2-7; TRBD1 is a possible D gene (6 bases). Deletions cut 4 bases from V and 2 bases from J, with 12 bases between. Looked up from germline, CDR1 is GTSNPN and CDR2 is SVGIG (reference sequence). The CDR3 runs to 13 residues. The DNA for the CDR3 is TGTGCCTGGAAGACAGGTAACACCTACGAGCAGTACTTC. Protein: CAWKTGNTYEQYF.

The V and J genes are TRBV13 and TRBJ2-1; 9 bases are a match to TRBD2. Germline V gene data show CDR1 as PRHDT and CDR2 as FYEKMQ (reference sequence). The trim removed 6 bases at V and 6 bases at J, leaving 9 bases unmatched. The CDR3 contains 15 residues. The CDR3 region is CASSLSTSGANEQFF. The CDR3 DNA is TGTGCCAGCAGTCTCTCGACTAGCGGAGCCAATGAGCAGTTCTTC. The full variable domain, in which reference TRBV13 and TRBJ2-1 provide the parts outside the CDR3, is AAGVIQSPRHLIKEKRETATLKCYPIPRHDTVYWYQQGPGQDPQFLISFYEKMQSDKGSIPDRFSAQQFSDYHSELNMSSLELGDSALYFCASSLSTSGANEQFFGPGTRLTVL.

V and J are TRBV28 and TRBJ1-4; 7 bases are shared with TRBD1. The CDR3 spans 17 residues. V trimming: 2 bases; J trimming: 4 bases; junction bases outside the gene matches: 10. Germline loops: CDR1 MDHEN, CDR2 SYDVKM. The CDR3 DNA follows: TGTGCCAGCAGTTTAACGGGGATAGGGACAGTTAATGAAAAACTGTTTTTT. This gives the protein CASSLTGIGTVNEKLFF.

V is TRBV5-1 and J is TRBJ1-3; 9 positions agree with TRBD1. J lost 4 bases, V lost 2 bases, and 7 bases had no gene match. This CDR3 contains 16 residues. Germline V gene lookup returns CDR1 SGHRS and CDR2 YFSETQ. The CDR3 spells CASSFLQGARGNTIYF. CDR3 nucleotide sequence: TGCGCCAGCAGCTTCTTACAGGGGGCGAGGGGAAACACCATATATTTT.

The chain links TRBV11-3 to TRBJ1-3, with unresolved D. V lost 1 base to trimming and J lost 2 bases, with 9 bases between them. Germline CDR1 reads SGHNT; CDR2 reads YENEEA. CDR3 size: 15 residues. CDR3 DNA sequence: TGTGCCAGCAGCTTAGGTCGGTCTCCTGGAAACACCATATATTTT. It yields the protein CASSLGRSPGNTIYF.

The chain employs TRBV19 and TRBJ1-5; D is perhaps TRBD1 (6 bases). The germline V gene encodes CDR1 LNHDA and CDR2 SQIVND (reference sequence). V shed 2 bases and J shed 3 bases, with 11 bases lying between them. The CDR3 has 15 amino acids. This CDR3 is CASSILQGINQPQHF. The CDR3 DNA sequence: TGTGCCAGTAGTATACTACAGGGAATCAATCAGCCCCAGCATTTT.

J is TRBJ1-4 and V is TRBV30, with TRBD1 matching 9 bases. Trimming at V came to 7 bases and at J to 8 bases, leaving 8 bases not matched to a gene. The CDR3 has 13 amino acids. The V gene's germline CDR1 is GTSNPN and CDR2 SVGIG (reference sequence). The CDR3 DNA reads TGTGCCTCGGGACAGGGAGAGGAGGAAAAACTGTTTTTT. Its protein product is CASGQGEEEKLFF.

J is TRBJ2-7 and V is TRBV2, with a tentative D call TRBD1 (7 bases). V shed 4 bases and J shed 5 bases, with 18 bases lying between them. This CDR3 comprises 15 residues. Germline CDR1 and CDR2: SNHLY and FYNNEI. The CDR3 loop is CASSVLQGTSNEQYF. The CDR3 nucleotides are TGTGCCAGCAGTGTACTACAGGGGACTTCTAACGAGCAGTACTTC.

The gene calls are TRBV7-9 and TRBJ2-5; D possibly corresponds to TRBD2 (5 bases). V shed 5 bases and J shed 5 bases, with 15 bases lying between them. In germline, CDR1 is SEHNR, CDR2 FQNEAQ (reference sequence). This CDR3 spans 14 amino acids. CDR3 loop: CASSPSSPRETQYF. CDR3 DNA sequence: TGTGCCAGCAGCCCTAGCTCACCCCGGGAGACCCAGTACTTC.

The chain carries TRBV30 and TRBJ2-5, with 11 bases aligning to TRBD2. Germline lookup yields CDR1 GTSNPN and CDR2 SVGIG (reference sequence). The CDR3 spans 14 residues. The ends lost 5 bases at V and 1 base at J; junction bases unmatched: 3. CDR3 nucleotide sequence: TGTGCCTGGGGGACTAGCGGACGCCAAGAGACCCAGTACTTC. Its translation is CAWGTSGRQETQYF.

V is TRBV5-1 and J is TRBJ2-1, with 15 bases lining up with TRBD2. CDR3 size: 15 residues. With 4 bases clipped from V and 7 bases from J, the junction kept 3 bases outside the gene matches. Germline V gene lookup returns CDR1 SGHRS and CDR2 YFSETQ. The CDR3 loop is CASSRGLAGGNEQFF. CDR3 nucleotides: TGCGCCAGCAGCCGCGGACTAGCGGGAGGGAATGAGCAGTTCTTC.

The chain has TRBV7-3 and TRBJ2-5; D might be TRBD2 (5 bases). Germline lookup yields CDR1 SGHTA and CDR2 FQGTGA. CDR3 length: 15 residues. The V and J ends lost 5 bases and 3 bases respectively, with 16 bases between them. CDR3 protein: CASSALLGRKETQYF. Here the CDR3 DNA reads TGTGCCAGCAGCGCCCTACTAGGAAGAAAAGAGACCCAGTACTTC.

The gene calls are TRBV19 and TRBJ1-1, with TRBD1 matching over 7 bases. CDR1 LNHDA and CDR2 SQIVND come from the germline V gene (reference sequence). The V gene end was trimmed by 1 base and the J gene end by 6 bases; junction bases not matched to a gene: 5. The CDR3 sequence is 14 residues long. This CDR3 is CASSIVSRGAEAFF. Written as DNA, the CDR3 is TGTGCCAGTAGTATAGTCTCCAGGGGGGCTGAAGCTTTCTTT.

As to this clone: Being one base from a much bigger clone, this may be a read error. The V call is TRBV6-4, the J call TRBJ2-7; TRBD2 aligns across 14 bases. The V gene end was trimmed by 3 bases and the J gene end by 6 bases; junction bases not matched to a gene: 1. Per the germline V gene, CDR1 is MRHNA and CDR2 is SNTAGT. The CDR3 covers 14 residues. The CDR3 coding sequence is TGTGCCAGCAGTGAAGGGACTAGCGGGAGCGAGCAGTACTTC. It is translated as CASSEGTSGSEQYF.

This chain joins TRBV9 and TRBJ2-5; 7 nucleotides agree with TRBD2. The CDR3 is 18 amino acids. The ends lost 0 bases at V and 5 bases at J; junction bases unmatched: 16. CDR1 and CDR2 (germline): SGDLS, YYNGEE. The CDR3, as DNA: TGTGCCAGCAGCGTAGGAAAGGGAGGGACGGGAATAGGCGAGACCCAGTACTTC. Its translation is CASSVGKGGTGIGETQYF.

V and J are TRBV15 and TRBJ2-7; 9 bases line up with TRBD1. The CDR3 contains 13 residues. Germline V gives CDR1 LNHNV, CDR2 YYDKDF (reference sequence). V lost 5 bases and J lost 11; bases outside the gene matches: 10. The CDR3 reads CATSPGQGGWKYF. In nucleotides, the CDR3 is TGTGCCACCAGCCCGGGACAGGGAGGATGGAAGTACTTC.

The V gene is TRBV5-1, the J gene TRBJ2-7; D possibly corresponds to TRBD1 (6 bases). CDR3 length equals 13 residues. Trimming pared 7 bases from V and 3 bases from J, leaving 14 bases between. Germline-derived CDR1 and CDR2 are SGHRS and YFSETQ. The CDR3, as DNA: TGCGCCAGCTCCCCGGGACATATCTACGAGCAGTACTTC. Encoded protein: CASSPGHIYEQYF.